Listed here are 21 T cell receptor beta chains from one sample, sequenced in a study of cytomegalovirus exposure and HLA in healthy donors. PCR amplification relied on 60 Vbeta primers (plus 13 Jbeta primers). Profiling relied on immunoSEQ multiplex PCR, and the TCRdb table lists in-frame clones only, not all of them. Of 90,000 to 95,000 clones listed, about 84% are singletons. The specimen sequenced was PBMCs. The receptors stem from a girl aged 2 to 9 in good health and CMV-seropositive.

This chain uses TRBV5-6 with TRBJ2-2; TRBD1 is a possible D gene (6 bases). The V and J ends lost 7 bases and 4 bases respectively, with 20 bases between them. The CDR3 consists of 16 residues. The V gene's germline CDR1 is SGHDT and CDR2 YYEEEE. The CDR3 spells CASQDRIVKVTGELFF. In DNA, the CDR3 is TGTGCCAGCCAAGACAGGATAGTCAAAGTCACCGGGGAGCTGTTTTTT.

V and J are TRBV6-4 and TRBJ1-4, with 9 positions matching TRBD1. Germline V gives CDR1 MRHNA, CDR2 SNTAGT. The CDR3 consists of 15 residues. The ends lost 8 bases at V and 5 bases at J; junction bases unmatched: 9. The CDR3 sequence is CASGRSGTGNEKLFF. The CDR3 nucleotides are TGTGCCAGCGGACGATCCGGGACAGGGAATGAAAAACTGTTTTTT.

V and J are TRBV9 and TRBJ1-1, with 8 bases lining up with TRBD1. CDR1 SGDLS and CDR2 YYNGEE come from the germline V gene. The CDR3 is 15 amino acids. Trimming at V came to 0 bases and at J to 4 bases, leaving 5 bases not matched to a gene. The CDR3 protein is CASSVVDRGGTEAFF. CDR3 DNA sequence: TGTGCCAGCAGCGTAGTCGACAGGGGCGGCACTGAAGCTTTCTTT.

V and J are TRBV7-2 and TRBJ2-1; TRBD2 aligns across 8 bases. Germline values: CDR1 SGHTA, CDR2 FQGNSA. V was clipped by 5 bases and J by 3 bases; unmatched bases: 6. This CDR3 has 15 residues. CDR3 DNA: TGTGCCAGCAGCCTCAGCGGGAGTGGCTACAATGAGCAGTTCTTC. Its translation is CASSLSGSGYNEQFF.

This chain uses TRBV18 with TRBJ1-1; 7 bases are shared with TRBD1. This CDR3 region has 13 residues. The J segment lost 7 bases and the V segment lost 6 bases, leaving 8 bases of the junction unmatched. Germline V gene sequence: CDR1 KGHSH, CDR2 LQKENI. The chain's CDR3 is CASSLQGTGEAFF. The CDR3 nucleotides are TGTGCCAGCTCCCTACAGGGGACGGGTGAAGCTTTCTTT.

The V and J genes are TRBV10-3 and TRBJ2-7, with 8 positions matching TRBD1. The trim removed 4 bases at V and 7 bases at J, leaving 3 bases unmatched. CDR1 and CDR2 (germline): ENHRY, SYGVKD. The CDR3 is made up of 12 amino acids. CDR3 sequence (DNA): TGTGCCATCAGTGGGACAGGGAGTGAGCAGTACTTC. Translating it yields CAISGTGSEQYF.

This chain uses TRBV6-1 with TRBJ2-5, with 14 bases lining up with TRBD2. V was clipped by 3 bases and J by 5 bases; unmatched bases: 5. Germline lookup yields CDR1 MNHNS and CDR2 SASEGT. CDR3 length: 16 amino acids. CDR3 in amino acids: CASSEGLAGDHETQYF. The CDR3, as DNA: TGTGCCAGCAGTGAGGGACTAGCGGGAGATCATGAGACCCAGTACTTC.

This chain joins TRBV18 and TRBJ2-7, with D uncertain. Per germline, CDR1 KGHSH and CDR2 LQKENI. Trimming took off 2 bases at V and 1 base at J, with 6 bases between the two ends. The CDR3 consists of 13 residues. The CDR3 here is CASSPGRSYEQYF. Here the CDR3 DNA reads TGTGCCAGCTCACCAGGCAGGTCCTACGAGCAGTACTTC.

Of note for this clone: The sample contains more than one DNA sequence encoding this CDR3. The chain couples TRBV6-1 to TRBJ2-1; 12 bases are shared with TRBD2. This CDR3 spans 18 amino acids. Germline lookup yields CDR1 MNHNS and CDR2 SASEGT. Trimming took 3 bases from V and 7 from J; bases not matched to a gene: 13. CDR3 sequence reads: CASSDQPSGRGGRNEQFF. The CDR3 DNA reads TGTGCCAGCAGTGACCAGCCTAGCGGGAGGGGGGGAAGGAATGAGCAGTTCTTC.

V is TRBV30 and J is TRBJ1-4; D is possibly TRBD1 (6 bases). This CDR3 region has 14 residues. The V end was cut by 5 bases, the J end by 0 bases, with 10 bases between. Germline values: CDR1 GTSNPN, CDR2 SVGIG (reference sequence). CDR3 sequence: CAWSDSATNEKLFF. The CDR3 region has the DNA TGTGCCTGGTCGGACAGTGCAACTAATGAAAAACTGTTTTTT. Together with reference TRBV30 and TRBJ1-4, the CDR3 gives the full variable domain: SQTIHQWPATLVQPVGSPLSLECTVEGTSNPNLYWYRQAAGRGLQLLFYSVGIGQISSEVPQNLSASRPQDRQFILSSKKLLLSDSGFYLCAWSDSATNEKLFFGSGTQLSVL.

This chain joins TRBV18 and TRBJ1-4, with D perhaps matching TRBD1 (5 bases). The germline CDR1 and CDR2 sequences are KGHSH and LQKENI. Trimming stripped 6 bases from V and 0 bases from J, with 8 bases between. The CDR3 has 14 residues. CDR3 region: CASSLGATNEKLFF. In DNA form, the CDR3 reads TGTGCCAGCTCCCTAGGGGCAACTAATGAAAAACTGTTTTTT. Supplemented by reference TRBV18 and TRBJ1-4, the full variable domain reads NAGVMQNPRHLVRRRGQEARLRCSPMKGHSHVYWYRQLPEEGLKFMVYLQKENIIDESGMPKERFSAEFPKEGPSILRIQQVVRGDSAAYFCASSLGATNEKLFFGSGTQLSVL.

The chain combines TRBV19 with TRBJ2-3, with D maybe TRBD2 (5 bases). V lost 1 base to trimming and J lost 6 bases, with 8 bases between them. Germline CDR1 reads LNHDA; CDR2 reads SQIVND (reference sequence). The CDR3 covers 13 residues. The CDR3 bases are TGTGCCAGTAGTATAGGGACTCCCGATACGCAGTATTTT. Its protein product is CASSIGTPDTQYF. The variable domain in full, with the rest retrieved from reference TRBV19 and TRBJ2-3, is DGGITQSPKYLFRKEGQNVTLSCEQNLNHDAMYWYRQDPGQGLRLIYYSQIVNDFQKGDIAEGYSVSREKKESFPLTVTSAQKNPTAFYLCASSIGTPDTQYFGPGTRLTVL.

The rearrangement uses TRBV30 and TRBJ2-6; D gene uncertain. The CDR3 extends over 12 amino acids. V was trimmed by 3 bases and J by 6 bases, leaving 6 bases between them. Germline CDR1 is GTSNPN and CDR2 is SVGIG (reference sequence). The CDR3 is CAWRRTANVLTF. CDR3 nucleotide sequence: TGTGCCTGGAGGAGAACGGCCAACGTCCTGACTTTC.

The rearrangement uses TRBV29-1 and TRBJ2-7; 7 nucleotides match TRBD1. Germline V lookup: CDR1 SQVTM, CDR2 ANQGSEA. This CDR3 spans 12 amino acids. After removal of 6 bases from V and 5 bases from J, the junction contained 7 bases not matched to a gene. The chain's CDR3 is CSVSTGADEQYF. The CDR3 nucleotides are TGCAGCGTGTCCACAGGGGCGGACGAGCAGTACTTC.

V is TRBV28 and J is TRBJ2-7; 11 positions agree with TRBD2. Germline loops: CDR1 MDHEN, CDR2 SYDVKM. The junction had 1 base not matched to a gene; V was cut back by 3 bases and J by 3 bases. This CDR3 is 14 amino acids long. CDR3 residues: CASSFLAGGYEQYF. Here the CDR3 DNA reads TGTGCCAGCAGTTTCCTAGCGGGAGGCTACGAGCAGTACTTC.

The table lists this clone with a few counts. The chain couples TRBV4-1 to TRBJ2-7, with a possible D match to TRBD2 (6 bases). CDR3 length equals 17 residues. The V gene lost 0 bases and the J gene lost 3 bases, with 18 bases spanning the gap. From germline, CDR1 is MGHRA and CDR2 YSYEKL. CDR3 amino acids: CASSQESRDLLNYEQYF. The CDR3 DNA sequence: TGCGCCAGCAGCCAAGAGTCCCGGGACTTGCTTAACTACGAGCAGTACTTC.

This clone showed up just a few times. CDR3 DNA sequence: TGTGCCAGCACCTCAGGGGCAGGGAAGTTCTTC. Protein product: CASTSGAGKFF. The chain couples TRBV27 to TRBJ2-1; D might be TRBD1 (6 bases). The CDR3 contains 11 residues. In germline, CDR1 is MNHEY, CDR2 SMNVEV (reference sequence). With 7 bases removed from V and 14 bases from J, the gap between germline ends came to 15 bases.

This chain joins TRBV4-3 and TRBJ2-1; perhaps TRBD2 as D (5 bases). With 4 bases removed from V and 4 bases from J, the gap between germline ends came to 20 bases. The CDR3 is made up of 17 amino acids. Germline loops: CDR1 LGHNA, CDR2 YSLEER. The CDR3 DNA reads TGCGCCAGCAGCCCAGTCGTAGGAGGAGCGAAGTACAATGAGCAGTTCTTC. It specifies CASSPVVGGAKYNEQFF.

The J gene is TRBJ1-1, the V gene TRBV28; D not resolved. CDR1 MDHEN and CDR2 SYDVKM come from the germline V gene. Trimming removed 7 bases at V and 11 bases at J, with 11 bases between. This CDR3 spans 10 amino acids. The CDR3 nucleotides are TGTGCCAGCAAAGCCAGTAGCGCTTTCTTT. It is translated as CASKASSAFF.

The rearrangement links TRBV7-9 to TRBJ2-2, with D possibly TRBD2 on 6 matching bases. The V end was cut by 5 bases, the J end by 8 bases, with 15 bases between. The CDR3 contains 14 residues. CDR1 is SEHNR, CDR2 FQNEAQ, per germline (reference sequence). CDR3 residues: CASSQRTEGGELFF. DNA for the CDR3: TGTGCCAGCAGCCAACGGACGGAGGGAGGGGAGCTGTTTTTT.

The chain links TRBV11-1 to TRBJ2-2; 8 bases line up with TRBD1. The CDR3 has 13 residues. Germline CDR1 is SGHAT and CDR2 is FQDESV (reference sequence). The J segment lost 7 bases and the V segment lost 4 bases, leaving 2 bases of the junction unmatched. CDR3 nucleotides: TGTGCCAGCAGCTCAGGACAGGGCGGGGAGCTGTTTTTT. It encodes CASSSGQGGELFF.